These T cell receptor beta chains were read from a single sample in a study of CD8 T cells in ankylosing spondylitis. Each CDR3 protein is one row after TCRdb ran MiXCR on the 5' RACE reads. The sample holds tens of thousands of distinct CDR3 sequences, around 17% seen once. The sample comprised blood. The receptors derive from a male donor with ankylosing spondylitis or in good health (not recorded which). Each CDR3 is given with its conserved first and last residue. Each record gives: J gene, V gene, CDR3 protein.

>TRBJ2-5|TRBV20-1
CSAVIQETQYF
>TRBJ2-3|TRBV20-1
CSARDDRSGTDTQYF
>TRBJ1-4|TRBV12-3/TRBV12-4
CASSRASGGANEKLFF
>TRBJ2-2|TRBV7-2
CASSPHSGGANTGELFF
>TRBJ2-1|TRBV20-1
CSASPGLAVSYNEQFF
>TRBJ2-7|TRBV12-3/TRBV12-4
CASSLGGSYEQYF
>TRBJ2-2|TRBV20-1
CSAARQGAGELFF
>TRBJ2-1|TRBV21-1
CASTDAQQGPRNEQFF
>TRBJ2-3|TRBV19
CASSPGADTQYF
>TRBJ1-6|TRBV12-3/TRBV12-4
CASSFRRNSPLHF
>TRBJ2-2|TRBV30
CAGGGGSNTGELFF
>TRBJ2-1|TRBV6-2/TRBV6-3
CASGDPGLAVSYNEQFF
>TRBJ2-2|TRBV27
CASWRTGAGELFF
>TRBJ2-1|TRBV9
CASSAIRYNEQFF
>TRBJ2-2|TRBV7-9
CASSLEPNTGELFF
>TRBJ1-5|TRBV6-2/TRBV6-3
CASSPDIRALGYF
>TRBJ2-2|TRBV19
CASSIWQTNTGELFF
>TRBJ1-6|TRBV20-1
CSARDATGSNSPLHF
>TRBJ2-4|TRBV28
CASSLTGRGNIQYF
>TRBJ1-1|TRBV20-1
CSAGGAREEAFF
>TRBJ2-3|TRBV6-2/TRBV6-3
CASSYNRGMLTDTQYF
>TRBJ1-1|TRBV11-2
CASSWGRDTEAFF
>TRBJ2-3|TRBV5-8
CASSLAGTSGSGDTQYF
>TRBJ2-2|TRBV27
CASTTLGQRELFF
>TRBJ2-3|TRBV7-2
CASSWMPTSGTDTQYF
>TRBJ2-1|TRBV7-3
CASSFGLAGVSEQFF
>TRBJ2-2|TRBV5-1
CASSLGDSLRTGELFF
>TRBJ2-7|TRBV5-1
CASSGSTYEQYF
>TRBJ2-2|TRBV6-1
CASSEGAKGELFF
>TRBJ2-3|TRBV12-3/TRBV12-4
CASRQGQGAADTQYF
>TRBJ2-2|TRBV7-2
CASSLVSGTGELFF
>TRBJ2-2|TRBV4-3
CASSQERSLGTANTGELFF